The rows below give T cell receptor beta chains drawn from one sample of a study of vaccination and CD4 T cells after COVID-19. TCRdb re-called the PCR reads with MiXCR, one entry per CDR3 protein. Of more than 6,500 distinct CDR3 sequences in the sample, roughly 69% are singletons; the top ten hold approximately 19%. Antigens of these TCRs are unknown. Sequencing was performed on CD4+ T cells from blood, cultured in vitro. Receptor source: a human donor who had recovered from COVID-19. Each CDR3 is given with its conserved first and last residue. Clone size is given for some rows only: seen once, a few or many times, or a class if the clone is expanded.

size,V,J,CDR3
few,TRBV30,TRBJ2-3,CAWSIAGGPFTDTQYF
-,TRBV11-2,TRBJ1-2,CASSLGVVGAGYTF
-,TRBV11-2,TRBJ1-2,CASSFPANYGYTF
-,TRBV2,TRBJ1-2,CASTPYRQGQKYGYTF
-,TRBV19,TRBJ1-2,CASSPRDRLSGYTF
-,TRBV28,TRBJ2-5,CASSLIGGRRGQETQYF
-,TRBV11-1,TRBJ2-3,CASSEGSSGRREQYF
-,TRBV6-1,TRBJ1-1,CASRPGLTKNTEAFF
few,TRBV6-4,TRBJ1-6,CASSVTASNSPLHF
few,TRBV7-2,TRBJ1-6,CASSLDGPNSPLHF
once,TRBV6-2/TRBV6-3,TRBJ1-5,CASSYLRGGNQPQHF
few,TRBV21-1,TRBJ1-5,CASSETGTGVVEHQPQHF
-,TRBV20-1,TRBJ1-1,CSAPRQRMNTEAFF
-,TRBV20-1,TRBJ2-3,CSGDEGHPTDTQYF
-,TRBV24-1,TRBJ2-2,CATSDPGQGALSAWELFF
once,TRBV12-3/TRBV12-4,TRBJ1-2,CASSFSAGGYGYTF
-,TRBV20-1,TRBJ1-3,CSTKTSGNTIYF
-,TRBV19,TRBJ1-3,CASSSAAAGNTIYF
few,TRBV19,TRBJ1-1,CASSIDLGSSGTEAFF
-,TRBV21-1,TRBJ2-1,CASSESLRDRESNEQFF
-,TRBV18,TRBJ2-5,CASSPEGRETQYF
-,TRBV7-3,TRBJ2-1,CASSSKTGGFYNEQFF
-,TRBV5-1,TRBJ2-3,CASSLSTDTQYF
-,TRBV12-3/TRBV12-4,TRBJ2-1,CASRRWGGTGQFF
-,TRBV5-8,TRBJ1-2,CASSSGLHWGYTF
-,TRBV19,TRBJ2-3,CASRIGDRGTDTQYF
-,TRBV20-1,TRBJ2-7,CSARGDSGMNEQYF
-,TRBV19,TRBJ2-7,CASSRDGYEQYF
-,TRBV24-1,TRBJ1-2,CATSDRREGGYTF
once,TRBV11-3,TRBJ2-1,CASSLGGSSGRGRYNEQFF
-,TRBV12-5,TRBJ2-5,CASAVAIGRETQYF
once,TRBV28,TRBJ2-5,CASSFDRLVFETQYF
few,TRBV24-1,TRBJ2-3,CATSPISTDTQYF
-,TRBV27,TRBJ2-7,CASSLTHRVLSEQYF
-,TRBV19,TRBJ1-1,CASSIRGQFAFF
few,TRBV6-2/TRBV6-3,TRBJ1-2,CASGEDRGRGYTF
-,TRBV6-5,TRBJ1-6,CASRWWDRGHGSPLHF
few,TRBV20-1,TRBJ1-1,CSARDRGGFEAFF
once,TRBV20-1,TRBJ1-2,CSAEFPGQGVSRTGYTF
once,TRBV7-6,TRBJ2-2,CASSSGGGELFF
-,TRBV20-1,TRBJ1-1,CSANHQGNTEAFF
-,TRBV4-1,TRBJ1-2,CASSPAGGWGDGYTF
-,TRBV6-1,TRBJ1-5,CASSQRGDQPQHF
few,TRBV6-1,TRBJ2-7,CATGQEREFSYEQYF
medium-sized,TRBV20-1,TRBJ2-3,CSASGLAGAKADTQYF
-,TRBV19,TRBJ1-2,CASTPTGNYGYTF
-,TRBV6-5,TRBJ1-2,CASSYQNYGYTF
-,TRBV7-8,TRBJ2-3,CASSLDWLSTDTQYF
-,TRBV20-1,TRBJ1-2,CSANANYGYTF
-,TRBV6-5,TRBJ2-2,CASSYSLWTGGTGELFF
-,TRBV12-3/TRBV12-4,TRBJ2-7,CASSLGASGANEQYF
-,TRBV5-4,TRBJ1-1,CASSFQNTEAFF
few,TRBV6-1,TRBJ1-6,CASRDSVDSPLHF